These 2 T cell receptor beta chains share one sample of origin, sequenced in a study of chemoradiotherapy in HPV16-positive cancers. Here immunoSEQ multiplex PCR was the method, and the copy in TCRdb shows in-frame clones only, minus some. The sample carries tens of thousands of clones, around 89% recorded once. Specimen: blood, collected from a patient who underwent chemoradiotherapy. Receptor source: a human donor with HPV-associated anogenital cancer.

This sequence joins TRBV4-2 and TRBJ2-4; no reliable D call. Germline V gives CDR1 LGHNA, CDR2 YNFKEQ. The CDR3 has 15 amino acids. With 1 base removed from V and 5 bases from J, the gap between germline ends came to 12 bases. The CDR3 protein is CASSQGSGIENIQYF. The CDR3 DNA sequence: TGTGCCAGCAGCCAAGGATCCGGAATTGAAAACATTCAGTACTTC.

This clone was counted a single time. The rearrangement links TRBV6-5 to TRBJ2-3; no definite D call. The CDR3 runs 12 residues. Trimming left V 5 bases short and J 3 bases short, with 6 bases between. Germline V CDR1 and CDR2: MNHEY, SVGAGI. CDR3 nucleotide sequence: TGTGCCAGCAGTAAAGGGACAGATACGCAGTATTTT. This encodes CASSKGTDTQYF.